This TCR beta chain was recorded in a study of shared clonotypes between healthy human individuals. Libraries were prepared by immunoSEQ multiplex PCR; TCRdb keeps only in-frame clonotypes and omits some of them. The sample lists some 2.1 million clones, approximately 92% occurring once. It was CD45RO-negative cells, positively selected for CCR7, that made up naive CD8 cells, with terminally differentiated effector memory CD45RA+ cells excluded. Regarding the study as a whole: The authors sampled blood alone, and tissue repertoires likely differ.

The germline V gene encodes CDR1 MGHDK and CDR2 SYGVNS. The CDR3 consists of 15 residues. Unmatched junction bases numbered 10, after V lost 7 bases and J lost 4 bases. With regard to this clone: Its antigen is currently unknown.

The chain recombines TRBV25-1 with TRBJ2-7, with 10 bases identical to TRBD1. The specimen sequenced was naive CD8+ T cells from PBMCs. This receptor was obtained from a man aged 18-30 years in good health. Some clones in this sample may be carry-over from other donors' samples. The CDR3 loop reads CASKGEGQGIYEQYF. The DNA for the CDR3 is TGTGCCAGCAAGGGAGAGGGACAGGGGATATACGAGCAGTACTTC.